The source of this TCR beta chain is a study of spatial heterogeneity in lung cancer. About the study: For tumor regions, TCR transcript counts showed a strong correlation with a T cell module score derived from matched bulk RNA-seq. General observations from the study: The study found that expanded intratumoral alpha and beta TCR counts tracked tumor mutation counts.

This clonotype was seen ten or more times. No antigen is known for it. This beta chain lies outside the target of a library built for alpha chains; its clone size means little. The time point here: sample taken at primary tumor resection. Donation came from 70 or so patients with untreated early-stage non-small cell lung cancer. Sequencing was performed on whole RNA extracted from tumor and nontumor lung tissue, or from frozen PBMC, and the material was left unsorted. The CDR3 is 16 residues long. Trimming stripped 1 base from V and 0 bases from J, with 10 bases between. CDR1 MGHRA and CDR2 YSYEKL come from the germline V gene. TCRdb processed the 5' RACE reads anew with MiXCR; each CDR3 protein has one entry. This sample has 10,000 to 11,000 distinct CDR3 sequences, with around 8% found just once.

This TCR was recovered from a female donor with early-stage non-small cell lung cancer. The chain has TRBV4-1 and TRBJ1-3; D gene ambiguous. Here the sequenced sample was lung tumor tissue, taken at surgery. In nucleotides, the CDR3 is TGCGCCAGCAGCCAAGTTTTAGCGTTCTCTGGAAACACCATATATTTT. It specifies CASSQVLAFSGNTIYF.